This is a list of T cell receptor beta chains from one sample in a study of blood T cell repertoires in COVID-19. The data were produced by immunoSEQ multiplex PCR, yet TCRdb's version contains in-frame clones alone and is incomplete. Of 150,000 to 200,000 clones in the sample, approximately 81% were seen once. Sequencing input: PBMCs or T cells enriched from blood (not recorded which). The source is a woman aged 40 to 55 with acute COVID-19. The CDR3 runs from the conserved cysteine through the conserved F or W. Each record gives: clone size, J gene, V gene, D gene, CDR3 DNA, CDR3 protein. D genes are given only for firm matches. Part of the rows lack a size; the others show once, few, many or a class for expanded clones.

clone size: -; J gene: TRBJ2-5; V gene: TRBV11-3; D gene: TRBD2; CDR3 DNA: TGTGCCAGCAGCTTATGGGCCGGGGGGTCCCAAGAGACCCAGTACTTC; CDR3 protein: CASSLWAGGSQETQYF
clone size: once; J gene: TRBJ2-1; V gene: TRBV4-1; D gene: TRBD1; CDR3 DNA: TGCGCCAGCAGCCAAGAACAGGGGAGCTCCTACAATGAGCAGTTCTTC; CDR3 protein: CASSQEQGSSYNEQFF
clone size: -; J gene: TRBJ2-1; V gene: TRBV11-3; D gene: TRBD2; CDR3 DNA: TGTGCCAGCAGCCTCCTAGCGGGAGGGTACAATGAGCAGTTCTTC; CDR3 protein: CASSLLAGGYNEQFF
clone size: -; J gene: TRBJ1-2; V gene: TRBV25-1; D gene: TRBD1; CDR3 DNA: TGTGCCAGCAGCCGGACAGGGGGCATGTATGGCTACACCTTC; CDR3 protein: CASSRTGGMYGYTF
clone size: many; J gene: TRBJ2-5; V gene: TRBV5-6; D gene: TRBD2; CDR3 DNA: TGTGCCAGCAGCTTATCGGGGGGACAAGAGACCCAGTACTTC; CDR3 protein: CASSLSGGQETQYF
clone size: -; J gene: TRBJ1-2; V gene: TRBV28; D gene: TRBD1; CDR3 DNA: TGTGCCAGCAGCCCACGGGACAGGGGACATATCTATGGCTACACCTTC; CDR3 protein: CASSPRDRGHIYGYTF
clone size: once; J gene: TRBJ2-5; V gene: TRBV7-6; D gene: TRBD2; CDR3 DNA: TGTGCCAGCAGTCGTATAGCGGGAGAGACCCAGTACTTC; CDR3 protein: CASSRIAGETQYF
clone size: -; J gene: TRBJ2-1; V gene: TRBV9; D gene: TRBD2; CDR3 DNA: TGTGCCAGCAGCGTTCAAGCGGGAGGGCCAGTAAATGAGCAGTTCTTC; CDR3 protein: CASSVQAGGPVNEQFF
clone size: -; J gene: TRBJ1-1; V gene: TRBV6-1; D gene: -; CDR3 DNA: TGTGCCAGCAGTGAAGCGGGGCGGGGAACTGAAGCTTTCTTT; CDR3 protein: CASSEAGRGTEAFF
clone size: once; J gene: TRBJ2-1; V gene: TRBV29-1; D gene: TRBD1; CDR3 DNA: TGCAGCGTTGTGGGACAGGGGGCATACAATGAGCAGTTCTTC; CDR3 protein: CSVVGQGAYNEQFF
clone size: once; J gene: TRBJ2-1; V gene: TRBV5-1; D gene: -; CDR3 DNA: TGCGCCAGCAGCCCTACTAGTAACTCCTACAATGAGCAGTTCTTC; CDR3 protein: CASSPTSNSYNEQFF
clone size: -; J gene: TRBJ2-3; V gene: TRBV5-1; D gene: -; CDR3 DNA: TGCGCCAGCAGCTTTAACAGGGATGGAGGCACAGATACGCAGTATTTT; CDR3 protein: CASSFNRDGGTDTQYF
clone size: -; J gene: TRBJ1-6; V gene: TRBV6-1; D gene: -; CDR3 DNA: TGTGCCAGCAGTGAAGGGAAGGCGGCGAATACACCCCTCCACTTT; CDR3 protein: CASSEGKAANTPLHF
clone size: -; J gene: TRBJ2-1; V gene: TRBV7-2; D gene: -; CDR3 DNA: TGTGCCAGCAGCAAACGTGGGGAGTTCTCCTACAATGAGCAGTTCTTC; CDR3 protein: CASSKRGEFSYNEQFF
clone size: -; J gene: TRBJ2-2; V gene: TRBV6-5; D gene: TRBD2; CDR3 DNA: TGTGCCAGCAGTTTGACTAGCGGTTCAAGGGGGGAGCTGTTTTTT; CDR3 protein: CASSLTSGSRGELFF
clone size: -; J gene: TRBJ2-1; V gene: TRBV6-1; D gene: TRBD1; CDR3 DNA: TGTGCCAGCAGTGACAGTCCAGGGGGAATGAATGAGCAGTTCTTC; CDR3 protein: CASSDSPGGMNEQFF
clone size: -; J gene: TRBJ1-3; V gene: TRBV7-2; D gene: TRBD1; CDR3 DNA: TGTGCCAGCAGCTCCCCGACAGGGGCGTCTGGAAACACCATATATTTT; CDR3 protein: CASSSPTGASGNTIYF
clone size: few; J gene: TRBJ2-2; V gene: TRBV9; D gene: -; CDR3 DNA: TGTGCCAGCAGCGAAGCCGAGGGGGTTAGAGGGGAGCTGTTTTTT; CDR3 protein: CASSEAEGVRGELFF
clone size: -; J gene: TRBJ2-3; V gene: TRBV13; D gene: -; CDR3 DNA: TGTGCCAGCAGCTTAGTCGGTCCTAGCACAGATACGCAGTATTTT; CDR3 protein: CASSLVGPSTDTQYF
clone size: -; J gene: TRBJ2-7; V gene: TRBV29-1; D gene: TRBD1; CDR3 DNA: TGCAGCGTTGAACCCGTCACAGGGGGCGAGCAGTACTTC; CDR3 protein: CSVEPVTGGEQYF
clone size: -; J gene: TRBJ1-1; V gene: TRBV2; D gene: -; CDR3 DNA: TGTGCCAGCAGTTCTCTCGTTGAAGCTTTCTTT; CDR3 protein: CASSSLVEAFF
clone size: -; J gene: TRBJ2-7; V gene: TRBV11-2; D gene: TRBD2; CDR3 DNA: TGTGCCAGCAGCTTCGCGGGAGGGTCCTACGAGCAGTACTTC; CDR3 protein: CASSFAGGSYEQYF
clone size: -; J gene: TRBJ1-2; V gene: TRBV28; D gene: TRBD1; CDR3 DNA: TGTGCCAGCAGTATCCGAGCCGGGACAGGAGTCTATGGCTACACCTTC; CDR3 protein: CASSIRAGTGVYGYTF
clone size: -; J gene: TRBJ1-1; V gene: TRBV19; D gene: TRBD1; CDR3 DNA: TGTGCCAGTAGTGCCGAACAGGGGACTGAAGCTTTCTTT; CDR3 protein: CASSAEQGTEAFF
clone size: -; J gene: TRBJ1-2; V gene: TRBV5-1; D gene: -; CDR3 DNA: TGCGCCAGCAGCCAGGGAGGGGTTAACTATGGCTACACCTTC; CDR3 protein: CASSQGGVNYGYTF
clone size: -; J gene: TRBJ2-1; V gene: TRBV19; D gene: TRBD2; CDR3 DNA: TGTGCCAGTAGCAGGGGTAGCGGGGCCCTGGGTAAGCAGTTCTTC; CDR3 protein: CASSRGSGALGKQFF
clone size: few; J gene: TRBJ2-5; V gene: TRBV11-2; D gene: TRBD2; CDR3 DNA: TGTGCCAGCAGCCCTCGACTAGCGGGAGCCCAAGAGACCCAGTACTTC; CDR3 protein: CASSPRLAGAQETQYF
clone size: -; J gene: TRBJ2-6; V gene: TRBV2; D gene: -; CDR3 DNA: TGTGCCAGCAGTGCGAGGGCGGGGGCCAACGTCCTGACTTTC; CDR3 protein: CASSARAGANVLTF
clone size: -; J gene: TRBJ1-1; V gene: TRBV18; D gene: -; CDR3 DNA: TGTGCCAGCTCACCATTAGGGGCGACGAACACTGAAGCTTTCTTT; CDR3 protein: CASSPLGATNTEAFF
clone size: -; J gene: TRBJ1-2; V gene: TRBV2; D gene: -; CDR3 DNA: TGTGCCAGCAGTGATTCGGGTCGGGGGGTCTGGTCCTTC; CDR3 protein: CASSDSGRGVWSF
clone size: -; J gene: TRBJ2-7; V gene: TRBV27; D gene: -; CDR3 DNA: TGTGCCAGCAGACCGACAGTCTCCTACGAGCAGTACTTC; CDR3 protein: CASRPTVSYEQYF
clone size: once; J gene: TRBJ1-2; V gene: TRBV11-2; D gene: TRBD1; CDR3 DNA: TGTGCCAGCAGCGTAAACCGGGACAGGGGGCGTGTGAATGGCTACACCTTC; CDR3 protein: CASSVNRDRGRVNGYTF
clone size: -; J gene: TRBJ2-7; V gene: TRBV28; D gene: -; CDR3 DNA: TGTGCCAGCAGGCCCCCCGGCGGGAACGAGCAGTACTTC; CDR3 protein: CASRPPGGNEQYF
clone size: -; J gene: TRBJ2-3; V gene: TRBV15; D gene: TRBD2; CDR3 DNA: TGTGCCACCAGCGCCCAAGTAGCGGGAACAGATACGCAGTATTTT; CDR3 protein: CATSAQVAGTDTQYF
clone size: few; J gene: TRBJ1-2; V gene: TRBV7-2; D gene: TRBD1; CDR3 DNA: TGTGCCAGCAGCCAAACTCCGGGACAGACAAACTATGGCTACACCTTC; CDR3 protein: CASSQTPGQTNYGYTF
clone size: -; J gene: TRBJ1-2; V gene: TRBV6-5; D gene: TRBD1; CDR3 DNA: TGTGCCAGCAGTTACTCCGACAGGGGTGGCTATGGCTACACCTTC; CDR3 protein: CASSYSDRGGYGYTF
clone size: -; J gene: TRBJ2-3; V gene: TRBV4-2; D gene: TRBD2; CDR3 DNA: TGTGCCAGCAGCCAATTTATAGCGGGAGTAACAGATACGCAGTATTTT; CDR3 protein: CASSQFIAGVTDTQYF
clone size: once; J gene: TRBJ1-2; V gene: TRBV30; D gene: -; CDR3 DNA: TGTGCCTGGAGTGGGGAGGGTAATGGCTACACCTTC; CDR3 protein: CAWSGEGNGYTF
clone size: -; J gene: TRBJ1-1; V gene: TRBV30; D gene: TRBD1; CDR3 DNA: TGTGCCTGGAGTGTCCGAAGAATCGGACAGGGGGATGAAGCTTTCTTT; CDR3 protein: CAWSVRRIGQGDEAFF
clone size: -; J gene: TRBJ2-3; V gene: TRBV4-1; D gene: TRBD2; CDR3 DNA: TGCGCCAGCAGCCAAGATCCGGGACTAGCGATAGATACGCAGTATTTT; CDR3 protein: CASSQDPGLAIDTQYF
clone size: once; J gene: TRBJ2-1; V gene: TRBV27; D gene: TRBD1; CDR3 DNA: TGTGCCAGCAGACACCGGGACAGGTTATACAATGAGCAGTTCTTC; CDR3 protein: CASRHRDRLYNEQFF
clone size: -; J gene: TRBJ2-7; V gene: TRBV2; D gene: TRBD1; CDR3 DNA: TGTGCCAGCAGGGGAGGACAGGGACCCTCCTACGAGCAGTACTTC; CDR3 protein: CASRGGQGPSYEQYF
clone size: -; J gene: TRBJ2-5; V gene: TRBV2; D gene: TRBD2; CDR3 DNA: TGTGCCAGCAGCCTTCTAGCGGGAACTGACTTTGAGACCCAGTACTTC; CDR3 protein: CASSLLAGTDFETQYF
clone size: -; J gene: TRBJ2-7; V gene: TRBV4-1; D gene: TRBD2; CDR3 DNA: TGCGCCAGCAGCCAAGAACGGGGACTAGCGGGACTATCCTACGAGCAGTACTTC; CDR3 protein: CASSQERGLAGLSYEQYF
clone size: -; J gene: TRBJ2-3; V gene: TRBV15; D gene: -; CDR3 DNA: TGTGCCACCAGTGTTTCTAACACAGATACGCAGTATTTT; CDR3 protein: CATSVSNTDTQYF
clone size: -; J gene: TRBJ1-4; V gene: TRBV5-6; D gene: -; CDR3 DNA: TGTGCCAGCAGCTTACAGGGCGTCGGAACTAATGAAAAACTGTTTTTT; CDR3 protein: CASSLQGVGTNEKLFF
clone size: -; J gene: TRBJ2-2; V gene: TRBV30; D gene: -; CDR3 DNA: TGTGCCTGGGGGGCCTGGCTGAACACCGGGGAGCTGTTTTTT; CDR3 protein: CAWGAWLNTGELFF
clone size: -; J gene: TRBJ1-6; V gene: TRBV27; D gene: -; CDR3 DNA: TGTGCCAGCAGTAAGGGCGGTGCGGGGAATTCACCCCTCCACTTT; CDR3 protein: CASSKGGAGNSPLHF
clone size: few; J gene: TRBJ2-2; V gene: TRBV6-4; D gene: -; CDR3 DNA: TGTGCCAGCTCGGGCAGGGGGGTCACCGGGGAGCTGTTTTTT; CDR3 protein: CASSGRGVTGELFF
clone size: -; J gene: TRBJ2-1; V gene: TRBV12-3/TRBV12-4; D gene: -; CDR3 DNA: TGTGCCAGCAGTGAAGCCCGTTACAATGAGCAGTTCTTC; CDR3 protein: CASSEARYNEQFF
clone size: few; J gene: TRBJ1-5; V gene: TRBV18; D gene: -; CDR3 DNA: TGTGCCAGCTCACCCCGGAGGGGCGAGGCCCAGCATTTT; CDR3 protein: CASSPRRGEAQHF
clone size: -; J gene: TRBJ1-6; V gene: TRBV9; D gene: -; CDR3 DNA: TGTGCCAGCAGCGTCGGTTCGAGGACTTTCACGGGTTCACCCCTCCACTTT; CDR3 protein: CASSVGSRTFTGSPLHF